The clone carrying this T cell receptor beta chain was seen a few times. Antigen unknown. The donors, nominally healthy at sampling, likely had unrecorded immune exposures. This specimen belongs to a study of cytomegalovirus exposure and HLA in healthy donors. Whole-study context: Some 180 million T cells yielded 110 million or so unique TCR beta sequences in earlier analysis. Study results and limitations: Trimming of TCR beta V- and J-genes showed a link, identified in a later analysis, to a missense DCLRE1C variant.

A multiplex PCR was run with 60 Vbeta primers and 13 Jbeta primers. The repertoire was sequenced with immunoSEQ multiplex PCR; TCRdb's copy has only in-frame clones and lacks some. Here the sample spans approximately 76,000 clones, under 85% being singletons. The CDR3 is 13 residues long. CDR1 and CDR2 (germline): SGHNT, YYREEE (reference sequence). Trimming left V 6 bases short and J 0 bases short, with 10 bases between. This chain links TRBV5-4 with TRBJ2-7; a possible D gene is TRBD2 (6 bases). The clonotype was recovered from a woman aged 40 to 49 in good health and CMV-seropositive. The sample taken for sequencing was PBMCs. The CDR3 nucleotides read TGTGCCAGCACCGGGAGCAACTCCTACGAGCAGTACTTC. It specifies CASTGSNSYEQYF.